The clone carrying this TCR beta chain occurred once. Its antigen is not identified. The source of the sample is a study of cytomegalovirus exposure and HLA in healthy donors. Whole-study context: The 90 to 150 validation repertoires, a later analysis reported, used the same platform as the roughly 700 repertoires from the first cohort.

Germline V gene data show CDR1 as KGHSH and CDR2 as LQKENI. The CDR3 loop spans 14 amino acids. The germline V and J ends were trimmed by 3 bases and 4 bases, with 12 bases remaining between them. The assay was immunoSEQ multiplex PCR, and TCRdb's table has in-frame clones only and misses some. Among about 240,000 clones listed, approximately 84% were seen once. General study points: Many donors carried some public TCRs, although rarity characterized most TCR sequences. A subsequent analysis found that TCR clusters from the first cohort also tended to co-occur in the approximately 130 validation repertoires, with less than 95% of cluster scores above 0. Cytomegalovirus association was assigned to approximately 160 TCR beta chains.

The specimen was PBMCs. The clonotype originates from a woman younger than 45 in good health and CMV-seropositive. The chain employs TRBV18 and TRBJ1-2; D call uncertain. The CDR3 spells CASSPPSRGYGYTF. The CDR3 DNA reads TGTGCCAGCTCACCCCCCTCACGGGGCTATGGCTACACCTTC.